This is a list of T cell receptor beta chains from one sample in a study of blood T cells in healthy people across ages. TCRdb redid the calling of the 5' RACE reads with MiXCR, one entry per CDR3 protein. The table has around 1,000,000 distinct CDR3 sequences, under 30% seen once. This same sample was also taken into another study, of T cells of mothers and their children.

The sequenced material came from blood. Receptor source: a girl aged 2 to 9 in good health. Both conserved end residues are part of each CDR3. D genes are given only for firm matches. Clone sizes are given selectively: once, few, many, or a class where the clone is expanded.

cdr3_length: 17
v_call: TRBV4-3
d_call: NA
j_call: TRBJ2-6
clone_size: NA
cdr3_aa: CASSQAGGTSGANVLTF
cdr3_nt: TGCGCCAGCAGCCAAGCCGGGGGTACTTCTGGGGCCAACGTCCTGACTTTC

cdr3_length: 14
v_call: TRBV5-1
d_call: NA
j_call: TRBJ1-1
clone_size: NA
cdr3_aa: CASSLESLQIEAFF
cdr3_nt: TGCGCCAGCAGCTTGGAGTCGCTACAGATTGAAGCTTTCTTT

cdr3_length: 17
v_call: TRBV4-1
d_call: TRBD1
j_call: TRBJ1-5
clone_size: few
cdr3_aa: CASRRVVGQGTNQPQHF
cdr3_nt: TGCGCCAGCAGAAGAGTAGTTGGACAGGGGACGAATCAGCCCCAGCATTTT

cdr3_length: 14
v_call: TRBV5-6
d_call: NA
j_call: TRBJ2-3
clone_size: NA
cdr3_aa: CASSRMTGTDTQYF
cdr3_nt: TGTGCCAGCAGCCGAATGACAGGCACAGATACGCAGTATTTT

cdr3_length: 21
v_call: TRBV27
d_call: TRBD2
j_call: TRBJ2-6
clone_size: NA
cdr3_aa: CASSLYTIALAGESGANVLTF
cdr3_nt: TGTGCCAGCAGCCTGTATACCATCGCGCTAGCGGGGGAATCTGGGGCCAACGTCCTGACTTTC

cdr3_length: 15
v_call: TRBV7-9
d_call: NA
j_call: TRBJ2-5
clone_size: NA
cdr3_aa: CASSNTPDRRETQYF
cdr3_nt: TGTGCCAGCAGCAACACCCCTGACAGGAGAGAGACCCAGTACTTC

cdr3_length: 16
v_call: TRBV15
d_call: NA
j_call: TRBJ2-5
clone_size: NA
cdr3_aa: CATSREGTEAGETQYF
cdr3_nt: TGTGCCACCAGCAGAGAGGGGACCGAAGCGGGAGAGACCCAGTACTTC

cdr3_length: 15
v_call: TRBV7-3
d_call: NA
j_call: TRBJ2-7
clone_size: NA
cdr3_aa: CASSPSQGPYYEQYF
cdr3_nt: TGTGCCAGCAGCCCAAGTCAGGGACCCTACTACGAGCAGTACTTC

cdr3_length: 16
v_call: TRBV7-8
d_call: NA
j_call: TRBJ2-1
clone_size: NA
cdr3_aa: CASSPLLHRRDNEQFF
cdr3_nt: TGTGCCAGCAGCCCGTTATTACACCGGCGAGACAATGAGCAGTTCTTC

cdr3_length: 16
v_call: TRBV11-2
d_call: NA
j_call: TRBJ2-3
clone_size: NA
cdr3_aa: CASSPIPLLLVDTQYF
cdr3_nt: TGTGCCAGCAGCCCCATCCCTTTACTTCTGGTAGATACGCAGTATTTT

cdr3_length: 12
v_call: TRBV7-8
d_call: NA
j_call: TRBJ2-5
clone_size: few
cdr3_aa: CASSPIHETQYF
cdr3_nt: TGTGCCAGCAGCCCAATCCATGAGACCCAGTACTTC

cdr3_length: 16
v_call: TRBV6-2/TRBV6-3
d_call: TRBD1
j_call: TRBJ2-5
clone_size: NA
cdr3_aa: CASRPADRGIGKTQYF
cdr3_nt: TGTGCCAGCAGACCAGCGGACAGGGGAATCGGCAAGACCCAGTACTTC

cdr3_length: 15
v_call: TRBV27
d_call: NA
j_call: TRBJ1-1
clone_size: NA
cdr3_aa: CASSLAPRIGTEAFF
cdr3_nt: TGTGCCAGCAGTTTAGCCCCCAGAATTGGCACTGAAGCTTTCTTT

cdr3_length: 17
v_call: TRBV4-1
d_call: TRBD2
j_call: TRBJ2-2
clone_size: many
cdr3_aa: CASSQAMSSGSAGELFF
cdr3_nt: TGCGCCAGCAGCCAAGCGATGAGTAGCGGGAGTGCCGGGGAGCTGTTTTTT

cdr3_length: 18
v_call: TRBV4-1
d_call: TRBD2
j_call: TRBJ2-3
clone_size: few
cdr3_aa: CASSQDTLAAEPTDTQYF
cdr3_nt: TGCGCCAGCAGCCAAGACACCCTAGCGGCGGAGCCCACAGATACGCAGTATTTT

cdr3_length: 14
v_call: TRBV7-6
d_call: NA
j_call: TRBJ1-5
clone_size: few
cdr3_aa: CASSLDEGGQPQHF
cdr3_nt: TGTGCCAGCAGCTTAGACGAAGGCGGGCAGCCCCAGCATTTT